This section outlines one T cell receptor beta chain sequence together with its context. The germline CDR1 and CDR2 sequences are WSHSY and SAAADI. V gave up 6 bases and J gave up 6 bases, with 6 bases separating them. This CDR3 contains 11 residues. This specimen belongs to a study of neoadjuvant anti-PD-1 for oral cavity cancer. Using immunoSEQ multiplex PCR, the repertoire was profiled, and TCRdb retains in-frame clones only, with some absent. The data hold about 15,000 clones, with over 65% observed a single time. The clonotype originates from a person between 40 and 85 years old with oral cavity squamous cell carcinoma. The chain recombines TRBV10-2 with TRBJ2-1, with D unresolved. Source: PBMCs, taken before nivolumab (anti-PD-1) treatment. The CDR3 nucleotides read TGCGCCAGCAGCCCTGTCAATGAGCAGTTCTTC. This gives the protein CASSPVNEQFF.